What follows describes a single TCR beta chain. Its antigen remains unidentified. Per germline, CDR1 SGHTA and CDR2 FQGNSA. The CDR3 is made up of 15 amino acids. Trimming removed 0 bases from V and 2 bases from J; junction bases left unmatched: 4. This specimen belongs to a study of cytomegalovirus exposure and HLA in healthy donors. The PCR contained 60 Vbeta and 13 Jbeta primers. In the source study's methods: Roughly 81 million unique TCR beta chains, roughly 11 million shared, were counted in a later analysis. Sequenced by immunoSEQ multiplex PCR; TCRdb stores in-frame clones only, minus some. V and J calls and clone size come straight from that table; D and trimming were deduced from the DNA. Here the sample spans tens of thousands of clones, roughly 77% being singletons. Study-wide points: Rates of TCR association differed by HLA locus in a later analysis, with DRB1 highest and HLA-C lowest. For most subjects, TCR beta sequences were reported to predict HLA-A and HLA-B alleles with accuracy.

Sample: PBMCs. This sequence was found in a man aged 40-50 years in good health and CMV-seronegative. The chain couples TRBV7-2 to TRBJ2-7; TRBD2 aligns across 7 bases. CDR3 loop: CASSLAGGEAYEQYF. The CDR3 DNA follows: TGTGCCAGCAGCTTAGCGGGGGGGGAAGCCTACGAGCAGTACTTC. Full variable domain (remainder filled in from reference TRBV7-2 and TRBJ2-7): GAGVSQSPSNKVTEKGKDVELRCDPISGHTALYWYRQSLGQGLEFLIYFQGNSAPDKSGLPSDRFSAERTGGSVSTLTIQRTQQEDSAVYLCASSLAGGEAYEQYFGPGTRLTVT.